This T cell receptor beta chain appears in the sequencing data of a study of Ad26.COV2.S vaccination and SARS-CoV-2 variants. As for the study in general: The donor was enrolled in the Ad26.COV2.S arm of the COV1001 trial.

TCRdb's table, derived via immunoSEQ multiplex PCR, lists solely in-frame clones and lacks some. The sample lists over 400,000 clones, 92% occurring once. Germline CDR1 is ENHRY and CDR2 is SYGVKD. V dropped 10 bases and J dropped 3; count of bases not matched to a gene: 14. The CDR3 has 16 residues. General study findings and limits: Spike-specific responses of CD8+ and CD4+ T cells were reported to display substantial breadth after vaccination.

About this clone: Its target is unknown.

Treatment described: some 19 received Ad26.COV2.S at low or high dose, single or two shots; a few received placebo; per-sample allocation not given. Specimen acquisition occurred on day 63 following the initial vaccine or placebo injection. Aged 18-55 years, donor was enrolled in Boston in 2020. Sequencing used peripheral blood, obtained in a trial of Ad26.COV2.S vaccine versus placebo. The TCR was taken from a person between 18 and 65 years old who received the Ad26.COV2.S COVID-19 vaccine or a placebo. The chain is built from TRBV10-3 and TRBJ2-3; 9 positions agree with TRBD2. This CDR3 is CATTQEAGGGTDTQYF. CDR3 DNA sequence: TGTGCCACGACGCAAGAAGCGGGGGGAGGGACAGATACGCAGTATTTT.